Given below is one TCR beta chain in context. Sorted subsets were amplified in replicate PCRs using approximately 200 ng DNA, some 31,000 T cell genomes. Some clones are missing from TCRdb's copy, which holds only in-frame ones; the method was immunoSEQ multiplex PCR. The sample consists of approximately 980,000 clones, about three quarters of them appearing once. CDR1 is SGHTA and CDR2 is FQGNSA in the germline V gene. With V trimmed by 5 bases and J by 3 bases, 2 bases remained unmatched. The CDR3 is 14 residues long. These data belong to a study of shared clonotypes between healthy human individuals.

The chain has TRBV7-2 and TRBJ2-3, with TRBD2 matching 10 bases. The sequence came from a man younger than 35 in good health. The sequencing input was memory CD4+ T cells sorted from blood. Subset described: CD45RA-negative fraction. CDR3: CASSEGLATDTQYF. As DNA, the CDR3 is TGTGCCAGCAGCGAGGGACTAGCGACAGATACGCAGTATTTT. Full variable domain (remainder filled in from reference TRBV7-2 and TRBJ2-3): GAGVSQSPSNKVTEKGKDVELRCDPISGHTALYWYRQSLGQGLEFLIYFQGNSAPDKSGLPSDRFSAERTGGSVSTLTIQRTQQEDSAVYLCASSEGLATDTQYFGPGTRLTVL.